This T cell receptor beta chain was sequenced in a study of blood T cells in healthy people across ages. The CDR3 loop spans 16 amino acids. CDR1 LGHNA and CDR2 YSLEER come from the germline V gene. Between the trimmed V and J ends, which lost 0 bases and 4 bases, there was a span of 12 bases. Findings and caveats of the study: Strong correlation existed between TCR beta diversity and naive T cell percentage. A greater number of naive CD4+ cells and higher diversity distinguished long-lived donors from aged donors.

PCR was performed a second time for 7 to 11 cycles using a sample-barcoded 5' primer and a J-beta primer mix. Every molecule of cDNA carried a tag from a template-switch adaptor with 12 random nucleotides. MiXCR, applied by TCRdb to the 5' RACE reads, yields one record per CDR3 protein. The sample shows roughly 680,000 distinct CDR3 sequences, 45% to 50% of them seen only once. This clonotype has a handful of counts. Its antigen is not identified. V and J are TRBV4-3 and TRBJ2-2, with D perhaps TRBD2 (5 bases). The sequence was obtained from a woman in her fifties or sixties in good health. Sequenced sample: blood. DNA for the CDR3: TGCGCCAGCAGCCAAGAAATTTGGGGAGCCACCGGGGAGCTGTTTTTT. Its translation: CASSQEIWGATGELFF.